These 19 T cell receptor beta chains share one sample of origin, sequenced in a study of shared T cell receptors in the human thymus. Repertoires were generated with immunoSEQ multiplex PCR, while TCRdb's copy carries only in-frame clones and drops some. Found here are around 730,000 clones, roughly 88% of them singletons; the top ten hold under 0.012%. These data are also associated with another study on human thymus T cells.

Sequencing was performed on thymocytes. These receptors all stem from a girl less than two years old with a congenital heart defect.

The rearrangement links TRBV7-8 to TRBJ2-6; D remains ambiguous. Trimming shortened V by 5 bases and J by 0 bases, and 8 bases separated the two germline ends. Germline CDR1 SGHVS, CDR2 FQNEAQ. This CDR3 is built from 15 residues. DNA for the CDR3: TGTGCCAGCAGCCCTCAGATCTCTGGGGCCAACGTCCTGACTTTC. It encodes CASSPQISGANVLTF.

The chain couples TRBV9 to TRBJ2-5; D is possibly TRBD1 (6 bases). Matching the DNA end better, TRBJ2-7 makes the J call doubtful. CDR1 and CDR2 from the germline V gene are SGDLS and YYNGEE. CDR3 length: 14 residues. CDR3 in amino acids: CASSVEGRGSEQYF. In DNA, the CDR3 is TGTGCCAGCAGCGTAGAGGGCAGGGGTAGCGAGCAGTACTTC.

This sequence joins TRBV29-1 and TRBJ1-1, with TRBD1 matching 10 bases. CDR3 length: 18 residues. Germline CDR1 reads SQVTM; CDR2 reads ANQGSEA. The ends lost 3 bases at V and 3 bases at J; junction bases unmatched: 16. CDR3 DNA: TGCAGCGTTGATTCCCCGGGACAGGGGCAGGAGGAGTACACTGAAGCTTTCTTT. Translation: CSVDSPGQGQEEYTEAFF. Supplemented by reference TRBV29-1 and TRBJ1-1, the full variable domain reads SAVISQKPSRDICQRGTSLTIQCQVDSQVTMMFWYRQQPGQSLTLIATANQGSEATYESGFVIDKFPISRPNLTFSTLTVSNMSPEDSSIYLCSVDSPGQGQEEYTEAFFGQGTRLTVV.

The CDR3: CASSSARGLAGGLGTDTQYF. The CDR3 coding sequence is TGTGCCAGCAGCTCCGCCAGGGGTCTAGCGGGGGGGCTTGGCACAGATACGCAGTATTTT. The chain combines TRBV9 with TRBJ2-3, with TRBD2 matching over 12 bases. The CDR3 is 20 amino acids. Unmatched junction bases numbered 16, after V lost 4 bases and J lost 1 base. CDR1 is SGDLS, CDR2 YYNGEE, per germline.

This rearrangement joins TRBV5-1 to TRBJ1-2; perhaps TRBD1 as D (6 bases). Germline CDR1 and CDR2: SGHRS and YFSETQ. V was cut by 6 bases and J by 1 base, with 13 bases left in between. The CDR3 is 14 amino acids. The CDR3 loop reads CASTRTENNYGYTF. The CDR3 region has the DNA TGCGCCAGCACCCGGACAGAAAATAACTATGGCTACACCTTC.

The chain uses TRBV5-1 and TRBJ1-2; weak D call: TRBD1 (5 bases). This CDR3 has 14 residues. The ends were cut back, 4 bases at V and 9 bases at J, with 19 bases in the middle. Germline V gives CDR1 SGHRS, CDR2 YFSETQ. CDR3 amino acids: CASSLCLVGPSYTF. For the CDR3, the DNA is TGCGCCAGCAGCCTCTGCCTGGTGGGGCCGAGCTACACCTTC.

This clone was picked up one time. CDR3 DNA sequence: TGCAGTGCTAGCGTCTGTAACGAGCAGTACTTC. This sequence encodes CSASVCNEQYF. The gene calls are TRBV20-1 and TRBJ2-7, with unresolved D. CDR3 length equals 11 residues. Germline loops: CDR1 DFQATT, CDR2 SNEGSKA (reference sequence). Deletions cut 3 bases from V and 5 bases from J, with 8 bases between.

The V gene is TRBV6-1, the J gene TRBJ1-2; D remains ambiguous. The germline V gene has CDR1 MNHNS and CDR2 SASEGT. The CDR3 runs to 12 residues. Trimming took 7 bases from V and 5 from J, leaving 11 bases between them. CDR3 nucleotides: TGTGCCAGCAACCTAGGTCGGTATGGCTACACCTTC. Translated, it gives CASNLGRYGYTF.

J is TRBJ2-3 and V is TRBV7-9; 7 nucleotides line up with TRBD1. J was trimmed by 1 base and V by 2 bases; bases with no gene match: 12. The length of the CDR3 is 18 residues. Germline loops: CDR1 SEHNR, CDR2 FQNEAQ (reference sequence). CDR3 DNA sequence: TGTGCCAGCAGCTTACCAGCTGACAGGGAAAATGGCACAGATACGCAGTATTTT. The encoded protein is CASSLPADRENGTDTQYF. The full variable domain, rest sourced from reference TRBV7-9 and TRBJ2-3, is DTGVSQNPRHKITKRGQNVTFRCDPISEHNRLYWYRQTLGQGPEFLTYFQNEAQLEKSRLLSDRFSAERPKGSFSTLEIQRTEQGDSAMYLCASSLPADRENGTDTQYFGPGTRLTVL.

V gene TRBV27 combines with J gene TRBJ2-7, with 8 bases that match TRBD2. V shed 3 bases, J shed 2 bases, and the junction held 9 bases outside the gene matches. Per the germline V gene, CDR1 is MNHEY and CDR2 is SMNVEV (reference sequence). The CDR3 is 16 amino acids. The CDR3 is CASSLMSGGLTYEQYF. The CDR3 DNA sequence: TGTGCCAGCAGTTTGATGAGCGGGGGTCTTACCTACGAGCAGTACTTC.

The chain is built from TRBV5-1 and TRBJ2-3; D gene uncertain. Germline CDR1 and CDR2: SGHRS and YFSETQ. V lost 7 bases, J lost 1 base, and 10 bases lay in between. This CDR3 is 13 amino acids long. CDR3 DNA: TGCGCCAGCTGGCTTTCCGGCACAGATACGCAGTATTTT. This translates into CASWLSGTDTQYF.

The CDR3 bases are TGTGCCAGCTCACCCACGGACAGGGACGAGCAGTACTTC. It yields the protein CASSPTDRDEQYF. The rearrangement joins TRBV18 to TRBJ2-7; 8 bases map to TRBD1. Germline CDR1 KGHSH, CDR2 LQKENI. Trimming took 3 bases from V and 5 from J; bases not matched to a gene: 3. The CDR3 consists of 13 residues.

In its sample, this clone was seen once. V and J are TRBV5-6 and TRBJ1-6, with 9 bases fitting TRBD1. V lost 1 base, J lost 11 bases, and 10 bases stayed unmatched. The CDR3 sequence is 16 residues long. Germline V gene lookup returns CDR1 SGHDT and CDR2 YYEEEE. The CDR3 coding sequence is TGTGCCAGCAGCTTGCGGACAGGGGAGGGGCGTCCACCCCTCCACTTT. This sequence encodes CASSLRTGEGRPPLHF. Together with reference TRBV5-6 and TRBJ1-6, the CDR3 gives the full variable domain: DAGVTQSPTHLIKTRGQQVTLRCSPKSGHDTVSWYQQALGQGPQFIFQYYEEEERQRGNFPDRFSGHQFPNYSSELNVNALLLGDSALYLCASSLRTGEGRPPLHFGNGTRLTVT.

CDR3 sequence: CASSVGQGSVCEQFF. The CDR3 DNA follows: TGTGCCAGCAGCGTCGGGCAGGGAAGCGTGTGTGAGCAGTTCTTC. The chain is built from TRBV11-2 and TRBJ2-1; perhaps TRBD1 as D (5 bases). CDR1 and CDR2 (germline): SGHAT, FQNNGV. The CDR3 spans 15 residues. V was trimmed by 5 bases and J by 9 bases, leaving 20 bases between them.

This clone occurred once. The CDR3 region is CASSAGGLGYGYTF. In nucleotides, the CDR3 is TGTGCCAGCAGTGCAGGGGGGCTAGGCTATGGCTACACCTTC. The chain couples TRBV2 to TRBJ1-2; 7 nucleotides agree with TRBD1. Germline trimming cut 4 bases from V and 4 bases from J; bases unmatched to any gene: 6. The CDR3 runs 14 residues. The germline CDR1 and CDR2 sequences are SNHLY and FYNNEI.

The CDR3 is CASSYEQDEKLFF. CDR3 nucleotide sequence: TGTGCCAGCAGTTATGAACAGGATGAAAAACTGTTTTTT. The chain joins TRBV6-5 to TRBJ1-4, with a tentative D call TRBD1 (5 bases). Germline lookup yields CDR1 MNHEY and CDR2 SVGAGI. CDR3 size: 13 residues. Trimming shortened V by 3 bases and J by 6 bases, and 8 bases separated the two germline ends.

The rearrangement uses TRBV11-2 and TRBJ1-1; D gene unclear. V lost 1 base and J 0 bases, leaving 3 bases between the germline ends. This CDR3 contains 13 residues. Germline V gene sequence: CDR1 SGHAT, CDR2 FQNNGV. This CDR3 reads CASSLVMNTEAFF. Here the CDR3 DNA reads TGTGCCAGCAGCTTAGTTATGAACACTGAAGCTTTCTTT. Together with reference TRBV11-2 and TRBJ1-1, the CDR3 gives the full variable domain: EAGVAQSPRYKIIEKRQSVAFWCNPISGHATLYWYQQILGQGPKLLIQFQNNGVVDDSQLPKDRFSAERLKGVDSTLKIQPAKLEDSAVYLCASSLVMNTEAFFGQGTRLTVV.

This clone was observed once. One junction end disagrees with the germline gene, perhaps due to a read error. The rearrangement uses TRBV6-1 and TRBJ1-3, with D uncertain. The germline gives CDR1 MNHNS, CDR2 SASEGT. CDR3 length equals 15 residues. The CDR3, as DNA: TGTGCCAGCAGTGCCCCCGATCGTTATGGAGACACCATATATTTT. Amino acid sequence: CASSAPDRYGDTIYF.

The chain links TRBV11-2 to TRBJ1-5; 8 positions agree with TRBD1. The J segment lost 5 bases and the V segment lost 5 bases, leaving 5 bases of the junction unmatched. There are 14 residues in the CDR3. Germline V gives CDR1 SGHAT, CDR2 FQNNGV. The CDR3 DNA reads as TGTGCCAGCAGCCTCAGGGGGCAGGATCAGCCCCAGCATTTT. Protein: CASSLRGQDQPQHF.